The 7 T cell receptor beta chains reported below all come from one sample, sequenced in a study of T cells in Graves' hyperthyroidism and ophthalmopathy. Amplification of TCR beta CDR3 regions used RNA as the template. During a first-round RT-PCR of the TCR CDR3, the HTBI primer set was used. MiXCR, applied by TCRdb to the multiplex PCR reads, yields one record per CDR3 protein. The sample has some 350,000 distinct CDR3 sequences, around a quarter seen once. Sequencing used blood. These receptors came from a man aged 45-65 years with Graves' hyperthyroidism.

This sequence joins TRBV7-2 and TRBJ2-1; possibly TRBD2 for D (6 bases). The CDR3 is made up of 15 amino acids. Trimming removed 6 bases from V and 9 bases from J, with 21 bases in between. CDR1 and CDR2 from the germline V gene are SGHTA and FQGNSA. The CDR3, as DNA: TGTGCCAGCAGTCTACGTTGGAGGGCAGGCACTGAGCAGTTCTTC. Translation gives CASSLRWRAGTEQFF.

The chain combines TRBV5-6 with TRBJ1-5, with D possibly matching TRBD1 (5 bases). Trimming shortened V by 5 bases and J by 3 bases, and 12 bases separated the two germline ends. CDR1 and CDR2 (germline): SGHDT, YYEEEE. The CDR3 loop spans 14 amino acids. Here the CDR3 DNA reads TGTGCCAGCAGTCCGGGACGTAACAATCAGCCCCAGCATTTT. Its protein product is CASSPGRNNQPQHF.

The chain has TRBV11-2 and TRBJ2-1, with 9 bases that match TRBD1. CDR3 length: 15 amino acids. CDR1 and CDR2 (germline): SGHAT, FQNNGV. V shed 5 bases and J 3 bases; nucleotides not matched to a gene: 5. In nucleotides, the CDR3 is TGTGCCAGCAGCCCCCGGGACAGGGTCTACAATGAGCAGTTCTTC. Protein sequence: CASSPRDRVYNEQFF.

The genes are TRBV7-9 and TRBJ1-3, with D unclear. The germline gives CDR1 SEHNR, CDR2 FQNEAQ (reference sequence). The CDR3 contains 14 residues. The ends were cut back, 3 bases at V and 4 bases at J, with 10 bases in the middle. The CDR3 spells CASSFDGRGNTIYF. CDR3 bases: TGTGCCAGCAGCTTCGATGGGCGAGGAAACACCATATATTTT.

This clonotype showed up many times. CDR3 DNA sequence: TGCAGTGCTACCCGACAGTCCGCTAACACTGAAGCTTTCTTT. This codes for CSATRQSANTEAFF. The chain employs TRBV20-1 and TRBJ1-1; D might be TRBD1 (5 bases). Germline V lookup: CDR1 DFQATT, CDR2 SNEGSKA (reference sequence). V lost 4 bases to trimming and J lost 2 bases, with 14 bases between them. CDR3 size: 14 residues.

J is TRBJ2-2 and V is TRBV9; 14 nucleotides agree with TRBD2. CDR3 length: 16 amino acids. CDR1 is SGDLS, CDR2 YYNGEE, per germline. Unmatched junction bases numbered 3, after V lost 3 bases and J lost 5 bases. The CDR3 sequence is CASSDRLAGGTGELFF. The CDR3 region has the DNA TGTGCCAGCAGCGATAGACTAGCGGGAGGGACCGGGGAGCTGTTTTTT.

This clonotype was observed at least ten times. The chain carries TRBV7-9 and TRBJ2-7; D remains ambiguous. There are 12 residues in the CDR3. V shed 4 bases and J shed 3 bases, with 7 bases lying between them. The germline CDR1 and CDR2 sequences are SEHNR and FQNEAQ (reference sequence). The CDR3: CASSYTDYEQYF. Written as DNA, the CDR3 is TGTGCCAGCAGCTATACAGACTACGAGCAGTACTTC.